This TCR beta chain came from a study of blood T cells in healthy people across ages. The study's findings and limits: It was the long-lived donors that had more naive CD4+ cells and higher diversity than aged donors. Older individuals had lower TCR beta diversity per million T cells (the decline was roughly linear). CMV infection status of these donors was not known.

Remarks on this clonotype: What it binds is unknown.

Next came a second PCR, run for roughly 6 to 11 cycles, which used a sample-barcoded 5' primer along with a J-beta primer mix. Every single cDNA molecule received a tag from a template-switch adaptor with 12 random nucleotides. TCRdb re-called the 5' RACE reads with MiXCR, one entry per CDR3 protein. The table records more than 650,000 distinct CDR3 sequences, around a fifth of them present only once. CDR3 length: 15 amino acids. Trimming stripped 5 bases from V and 2 bases from J, with 18 bases between. Per germline, CDR1 DFQATT and CDR2 SNEGSKA (reference sequence). The rearrangement links TRBV20-1 to TRBJ1-1; D ambiguous. What was sequenced was blood. The clonotype comes from a man aged 65 to 85 in good health. The CDR3 sequence: CSAGPLGKINTEAFF. For the CDR3, the DNA is TGCAGTGCTGGACCATTAGGGAAGATAAACACTGAAGCTTTCTTT.